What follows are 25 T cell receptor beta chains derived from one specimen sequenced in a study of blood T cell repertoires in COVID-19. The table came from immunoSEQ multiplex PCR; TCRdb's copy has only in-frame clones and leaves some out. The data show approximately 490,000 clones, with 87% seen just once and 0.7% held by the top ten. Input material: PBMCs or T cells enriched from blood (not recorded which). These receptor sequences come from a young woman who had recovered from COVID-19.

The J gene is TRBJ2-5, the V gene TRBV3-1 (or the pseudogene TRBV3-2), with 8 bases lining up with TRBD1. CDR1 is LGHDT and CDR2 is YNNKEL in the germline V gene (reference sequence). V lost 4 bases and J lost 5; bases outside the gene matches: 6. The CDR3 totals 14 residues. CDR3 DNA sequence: TGTGCCAGCAGCCGACAGGGGTCTAGGGAGACCCAGTACTTC. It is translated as CASSRQGSRETQYF.

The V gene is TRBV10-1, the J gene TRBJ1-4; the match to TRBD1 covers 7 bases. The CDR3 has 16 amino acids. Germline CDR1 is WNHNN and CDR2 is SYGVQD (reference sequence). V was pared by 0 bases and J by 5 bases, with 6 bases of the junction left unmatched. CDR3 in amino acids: CASSESVAGGNEKLFF. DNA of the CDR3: TGCGCCAGCAGTGAGTCGGTGGCAGGGGGGAATGAAAAACTGTTTTTT.

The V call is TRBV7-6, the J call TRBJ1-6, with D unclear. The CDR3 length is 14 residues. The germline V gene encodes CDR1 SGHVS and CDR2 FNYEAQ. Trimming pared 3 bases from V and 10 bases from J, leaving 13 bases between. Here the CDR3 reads CASSFTRLGSPLHF. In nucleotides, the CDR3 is TGTGCCAGCAGCTTTACCAGGCTCGGCTCACCCCTCCACTTT.

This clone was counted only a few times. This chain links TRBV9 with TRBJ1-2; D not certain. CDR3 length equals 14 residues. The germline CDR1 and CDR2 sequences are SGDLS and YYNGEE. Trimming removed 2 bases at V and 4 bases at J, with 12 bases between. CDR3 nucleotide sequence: TGTGCCAGCAGCGTTGACTGGGAGGCCTATGGCTACACCTTC. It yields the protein CASSVDWEAYGYTF.

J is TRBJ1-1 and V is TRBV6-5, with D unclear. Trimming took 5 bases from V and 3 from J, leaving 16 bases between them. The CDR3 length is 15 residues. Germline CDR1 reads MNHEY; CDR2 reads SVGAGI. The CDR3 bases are TGTGCCAGCAGTACTTACGGGCGGAGGGACACTGAAGCTTTCTTT. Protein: CASSTYGRRDTEAFF.

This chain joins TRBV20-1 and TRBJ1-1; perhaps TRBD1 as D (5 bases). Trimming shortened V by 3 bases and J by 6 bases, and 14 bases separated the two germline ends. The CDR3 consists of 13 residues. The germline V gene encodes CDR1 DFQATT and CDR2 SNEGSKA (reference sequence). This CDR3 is CSASELGEPEAFF. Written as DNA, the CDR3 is TGCAGTGCTAGTGAATTAGGGGAACCTGAAGCTTTCTTT.

The CDR3 sequence: CASSLSAWASGGQGQYNEQFF. The CDR3, as DNA: TGTGCCAGCAGCCTCTCCGCTTGGGCTAGCGGGGGACAGGGACAGTACAATGAGCAGTTCTTC. The V gene is TRBV7-6, the J gene TRBJ2-1; possible D gene TRBD2, 10 bases. In germline, CDR1 is SGHVS, CDR2 FNYEAQ. This CDR3 has 21 residues. V was shortened by 5 bases and J by 4 bases, with 33 bases between the two germline ends.

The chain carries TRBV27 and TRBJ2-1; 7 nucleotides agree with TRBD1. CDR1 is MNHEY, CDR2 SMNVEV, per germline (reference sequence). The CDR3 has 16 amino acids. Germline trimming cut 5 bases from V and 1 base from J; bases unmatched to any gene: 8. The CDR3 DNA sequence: TGTGCCAGCAGTGGTTACAGGGGTTTGTCCTACAATGAGCAGTTCTTC. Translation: CASSGYRGLSYNEQFF.

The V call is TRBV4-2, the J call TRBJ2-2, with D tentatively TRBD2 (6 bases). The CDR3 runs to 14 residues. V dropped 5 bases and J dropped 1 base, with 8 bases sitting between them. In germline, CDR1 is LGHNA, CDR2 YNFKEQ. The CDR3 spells CASSVGGNTGELFF. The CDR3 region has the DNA TGTGCCAGCAGCGTCGGGGGGAACACCGGGGAGCTGTTTTTT.

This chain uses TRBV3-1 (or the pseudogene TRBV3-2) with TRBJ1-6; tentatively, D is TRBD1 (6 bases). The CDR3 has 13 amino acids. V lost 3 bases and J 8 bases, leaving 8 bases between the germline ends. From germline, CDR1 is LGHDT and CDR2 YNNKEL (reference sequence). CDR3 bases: TGTGCCAGCAGCCACTCAGGGGATTCACCCCTCCACTTT. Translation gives CASSHSGDSPLHF.

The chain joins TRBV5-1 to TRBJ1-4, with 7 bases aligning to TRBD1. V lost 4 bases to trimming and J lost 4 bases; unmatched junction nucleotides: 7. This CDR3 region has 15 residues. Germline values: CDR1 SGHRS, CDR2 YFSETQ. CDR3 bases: TGCGCCAGCAGCCCCTGGACAGGCTTTAATGAAAAACTGTTTTTT. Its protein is CASSPWTGFNEKLFF. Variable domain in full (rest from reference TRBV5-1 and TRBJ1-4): KAGVTQTPRYLIKTRGQQVTLSCSPISGHRSVSWYQQTPGQGLQFLFEYFSETQRNKGNFPGRFSGRQFSNSRSEMNVSTLELGDSALYLCASSPWTGFNEKLFFGSGTQLSVL.

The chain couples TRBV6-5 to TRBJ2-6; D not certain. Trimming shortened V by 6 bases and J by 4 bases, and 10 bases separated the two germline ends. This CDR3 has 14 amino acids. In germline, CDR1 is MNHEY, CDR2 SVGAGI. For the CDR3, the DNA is TGTGCCAGCAGCCCACGAGGAGGGGCCAACGTCCTGACTTTC. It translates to CASSPRGGANVLTF.

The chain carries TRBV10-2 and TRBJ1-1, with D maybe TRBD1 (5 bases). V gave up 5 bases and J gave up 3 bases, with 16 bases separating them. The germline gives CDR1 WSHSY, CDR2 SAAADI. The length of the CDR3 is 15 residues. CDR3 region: CASSLLGATYTEAFF. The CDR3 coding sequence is TGCGCCAGCAGTTTATTAGGGGCCACCTACACTGAAGCTTTCTTT.

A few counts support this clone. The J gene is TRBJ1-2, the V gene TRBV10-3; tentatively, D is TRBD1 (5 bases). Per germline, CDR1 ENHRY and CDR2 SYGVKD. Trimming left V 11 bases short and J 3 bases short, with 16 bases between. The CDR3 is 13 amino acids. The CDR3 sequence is CAASGGEDYGYTF. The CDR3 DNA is TGTGCCGCAAGCGGGGGGGAGGACTATGGCTACACCTTC.

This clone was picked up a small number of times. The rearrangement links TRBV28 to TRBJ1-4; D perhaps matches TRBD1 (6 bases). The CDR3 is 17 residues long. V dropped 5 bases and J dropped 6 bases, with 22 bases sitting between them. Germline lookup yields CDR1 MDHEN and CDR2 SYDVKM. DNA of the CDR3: TGTGCCAGCAGTCCTGAAAATACAGGGCGCATCGATGAAAAACTGTTTTTT. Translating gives CASSPENTGRIDEKLFF. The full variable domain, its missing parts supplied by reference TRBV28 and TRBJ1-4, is DVKVTQSSRYLVKRTGEKVFLECVQDMDHENMFWYRQDPGLGLRLIYFSYDVKMKEKGDIPEGYSVSREKKERFSLILESASTNQTSMYLCASSPENTGRIDEKLFFGSGTQLSVL.

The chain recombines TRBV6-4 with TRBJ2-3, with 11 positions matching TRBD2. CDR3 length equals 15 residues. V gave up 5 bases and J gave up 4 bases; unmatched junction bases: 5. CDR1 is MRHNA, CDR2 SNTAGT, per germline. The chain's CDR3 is CASSRGTSGADTQYF. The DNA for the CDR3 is TGTGCCAGCAGTAGAGGGACTAGCGGTGCAGATACGCAGTATTTT.

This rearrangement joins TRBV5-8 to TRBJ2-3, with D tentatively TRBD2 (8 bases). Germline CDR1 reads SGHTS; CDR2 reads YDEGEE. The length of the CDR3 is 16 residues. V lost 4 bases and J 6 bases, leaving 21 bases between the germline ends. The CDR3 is CASSPGGTVFRDTQYF. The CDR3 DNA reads TGTGCCAGCAGCCCGGGAGGGACAGTTTTTAGGGATACGCAGTATTTT.

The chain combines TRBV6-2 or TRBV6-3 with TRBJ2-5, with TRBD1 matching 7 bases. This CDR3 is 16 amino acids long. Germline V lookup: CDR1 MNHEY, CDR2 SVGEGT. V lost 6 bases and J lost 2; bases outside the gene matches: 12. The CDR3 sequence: CASSQPGQWRQETQYF. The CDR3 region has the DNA TGTGCCAGCAGCCAACCGGGACAGTGGAGGCAAGAGACCCAGTACTTC.

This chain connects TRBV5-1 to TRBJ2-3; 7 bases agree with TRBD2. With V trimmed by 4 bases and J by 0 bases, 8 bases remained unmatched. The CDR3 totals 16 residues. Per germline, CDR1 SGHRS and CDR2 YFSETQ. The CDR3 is CASSLVMGGSTDTQYF. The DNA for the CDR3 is TGCGCCAGCAGCCTGGTCATGGGGGGGAGCACAGATACGCAGTATTTT.

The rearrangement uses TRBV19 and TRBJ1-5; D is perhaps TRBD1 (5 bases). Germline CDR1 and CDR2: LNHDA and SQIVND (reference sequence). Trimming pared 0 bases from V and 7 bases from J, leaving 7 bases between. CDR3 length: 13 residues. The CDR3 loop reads CASSIEGRQPQHF. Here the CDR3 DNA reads TGTGCCAGTAGTATAGAGGGGCGCCAGCCCCAGCATTTT.

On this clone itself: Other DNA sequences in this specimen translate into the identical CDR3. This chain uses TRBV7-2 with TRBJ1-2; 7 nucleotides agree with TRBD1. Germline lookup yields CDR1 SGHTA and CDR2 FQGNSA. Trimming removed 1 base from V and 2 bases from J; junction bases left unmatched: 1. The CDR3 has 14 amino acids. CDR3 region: CASSLDRGNYGYTF. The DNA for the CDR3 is TGTGCCAGCAGCTTAGACAGGGGAAACTATGGCTACACCTTC.

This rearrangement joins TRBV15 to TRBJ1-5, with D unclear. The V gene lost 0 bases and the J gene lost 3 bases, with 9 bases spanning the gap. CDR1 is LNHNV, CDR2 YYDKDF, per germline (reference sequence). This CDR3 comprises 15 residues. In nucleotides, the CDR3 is TGTGCCACCAGCAGAGATCCTCAGAACAATCAGCCCCAGCATTTT. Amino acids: CATSRDPQNNQPQHF. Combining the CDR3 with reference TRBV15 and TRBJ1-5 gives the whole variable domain DAMVIQNPRYQVTQFGKPVTLSCSQTLNHNVMYWYQQKSSQAPKLLFHYYDKDFNNEADTPDNFQSRRPNTSFCFLDIRSPGLGDTAMYLCATSRDPQNNQPQHFGDGTRLSIL.

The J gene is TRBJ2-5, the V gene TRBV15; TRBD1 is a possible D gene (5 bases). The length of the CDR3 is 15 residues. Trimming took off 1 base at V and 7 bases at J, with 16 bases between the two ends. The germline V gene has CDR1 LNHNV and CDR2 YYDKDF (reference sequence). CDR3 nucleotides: TGTGCCACCAGCAGAGGAGGCACCCCGCAGGGGACCCAGTACTTC. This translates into CATSRGGTPQGTQYF.

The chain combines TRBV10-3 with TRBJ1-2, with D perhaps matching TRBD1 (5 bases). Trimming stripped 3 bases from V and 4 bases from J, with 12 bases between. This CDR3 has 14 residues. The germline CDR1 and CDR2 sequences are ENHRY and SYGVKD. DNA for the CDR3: TGTGCCATCAGTGATGGAGGGGTGATCTATGGCTACACCTTC. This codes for CAISDGGVIYGYTF.

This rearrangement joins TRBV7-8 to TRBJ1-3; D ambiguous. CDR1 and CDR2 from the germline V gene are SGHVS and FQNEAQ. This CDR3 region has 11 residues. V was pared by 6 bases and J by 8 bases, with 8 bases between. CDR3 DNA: TGTGCCAGCAGTCGATTAGACACCATATATTTT. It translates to CASSRLDTIYF.